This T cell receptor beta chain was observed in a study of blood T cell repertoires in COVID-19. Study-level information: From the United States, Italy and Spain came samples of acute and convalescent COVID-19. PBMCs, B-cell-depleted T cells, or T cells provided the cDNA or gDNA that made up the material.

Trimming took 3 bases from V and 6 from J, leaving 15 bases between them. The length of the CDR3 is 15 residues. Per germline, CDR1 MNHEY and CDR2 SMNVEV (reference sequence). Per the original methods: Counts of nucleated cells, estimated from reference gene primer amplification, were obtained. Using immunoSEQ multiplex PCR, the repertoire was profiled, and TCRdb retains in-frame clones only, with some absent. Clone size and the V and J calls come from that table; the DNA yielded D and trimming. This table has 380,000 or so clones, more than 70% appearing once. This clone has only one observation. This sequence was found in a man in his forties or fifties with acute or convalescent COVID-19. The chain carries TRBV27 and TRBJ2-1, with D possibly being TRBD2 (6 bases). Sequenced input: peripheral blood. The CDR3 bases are TGTGCCAGCAGTTTTTGGTCCCAGGAGGGCAATGAGCAGTTCTTC. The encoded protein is CASSFWSQEGNEQFF.